The source of this T cell receptor beta chain is a study of cytomegalovirus exposure and HLA in healthy donors. Across the study: Among the 400 or so donors who were genotyped, around 77% fell in the genetic ancestry cluster that is associated with self-reported Caucasian donors.

The J segment lost 4 bases and the V segment lost 1 base, leaving 12 bases of the junction unmatched. The CDR3 consists of 18 residues. The germline CDR1 and CDR2 sequences are LNHNV and YYDKDF (reference sequence). PCR involved 60 Vbeta and 13 Jbeta primers. Sequencing used immunoSEQ multiplex PCR; TCRdb keeps in-frame clones, though not all of them. Of 100,000 to 150,000 clones in the sample, about 70% were seen once. The source of this sequence is an older woman in good health and CMV-seropositive. The chain has TRBV15 and TRBJ2-5; TRBD1 matches 10 bases. Material: PBMCs. In DNA form, the CDR3 reads TGTGCCACCAGCAGAGGAGGCCTGACAGGGGGCCAGGGAGAGACCCAGTACTTC. This sequence encodes CATSRGGLTGGQGETQYF.